This entry lists 15 T cell receptor beta chains sequenced from one sample in a study of T cell responses to AZD1222 COVID-19 vaccine. Using immunoSEQ multiplex PCR, the repertoire was profiled, and TCRdb retains in-frame clones only, with some absent. The sample includes some 110,000 clones, 84% of them seen just once. The sample here was peripheral blood, taken on day 0 of AZD1222 vaccination. All receptors come from an adult in good health.

The J gene is TRBJ1-5, the V gene TRBV18, with D hard to call. Trimming removed 4 bases at V and 0 bases at J, with 7 bases between. The CDR3 extends over 14 amino acids. Germline values: CDR1 KGHSH, CDR2 LQKENI. The CDR3 sequence is CASSQGFSNQPQHF. CDR3 bases: TGTGCCAGCTCACAGGGTTTTAGCAATCAGCCCCAGCATTTT.

This chain uses TRBV4-1 with TRBJ2-7; TRBD1 is a possible D gene (6 bases). Looked up from germline, CDR1 is MGHRA and CDR2 is YSYEKL. This CDR3 is built from 14 residues. V was clipped by 8 bases and J by 2 bases, with 16 bases between them. The chain's CDR3 is CASATGLGAYEQYF. The DNA for the CDR3 is TGCGCCAGCGCAACAGGGCTGGGGGCCTACGAGCAGTACTTC.

CDR3 residues: CASSLGTLAGSTGELFF. In DNA form, the CDR3 reads TGTGCCAGCAGCTTAGGGACTCTAGCGGGGAGCACCGGGGAGCTGTTTTTT. V is TRBV7-2 and J is TRBJ2-2; 9 bases agree with TRBD2. The CDR3 is made up of 17 amino acids. V shed 1 base and J 4 bases; nucleotides not matched to a gene: 7. Germline assignment: CDR1 SGHTA and CDR2 FQGNSA. Using reference TRBV7-2 and TRBJ2-2 for the parts outside the CDR3, the full variable domain is GAGVSQSPSNKVTEKGKDVELRCDPISGHTALYWYRQSLGQGLEFLIYFQGNSAPDKSGLPSDRFSAERTGGSVSTLTIQRTQQEDSAVYLCASSLGTLAGSTGELFFGEGSRLTVL.

This chain connects TRBV30 to TRBJ2-4, with no clear D. This CDR3 is built from 15 residues. CDR1 is GTSNPN and CDR2 is SVGIG in the germline V gene (reference sequence). Deletions cut 1 base from V and 0 bases from J, with 10 bases between. The CDR3 nucleotides are TGTGCCTGGAGTGGCACGCCGCTAGCCAAAAACATTCAGTACTTC. This sequence encodes CAWSGTPLAKNIQYF.

This chain connects TRBV18 to TRBJ2-7, with D possibly TRBD1 on 5 matching bases. V lost 1 base and J lost 3, with 13 bases in between. This CDR3 spans 15 amino acids. Germline CDR1 is KGHSH and CDR2 is LQKENI. CDR3 protein: CASSPLRGADYEQYF. The CDR3 nucleotides read TGTGCCAGCTCACCACTAAGGGGCGCAGACTACGAGCAGTACTTC.

The J gene is TRBJ2-1, the V gene TRBV19; 11 bases agree with TRBD2. The CDR3 contains 17 residues. Germline V lookup: CDR1 LNHDA, CDR2 SQIVND (reference sequence). The trim removed 2 bases at V and 5 bases at J, leaving 8 bases unmatched. CDR3 in amino acids: CASSILGLAGGHNEQFF. The CDR3 DNA sequence: TGTGCCAGTAGTATACTGGGTCTAGCGGGGGGCCACAATGAGCAGTTCTTC.

This clone has a single count. This sequence joins TRBV5-1 and TRBJ1-4; D call uncertain. This CDR3 is built from 14 residues. Deletions cut 4 bases from V and 3 bases from J, with 10 bases between. Germline assignment: CDR1 SGHRS and CDR2 YFSETQ. The CDR3 DNA is TGCGCCAGCAGCCCGACACGGGCTAATGAAAAACTGTTTTTT. The encoded protein is CASSPTRANEKLFF.

The V and J genes are TRBV6-5 and TRBJ1-2, with D uncertain. V lost 6 bases and J lost 7, with 15 bases in between. The V gene's germline CDR1 is MNHEY and CDR2 SVGAGI. The length of the CDR3 is 13 residues. CDR3 in amino acids: CASRGSSLGGYTF. The DNA for the CDR3 is TGTGCCAGCAGAGGGTCCTCCCTGGGTGGCTACACCTTC.

The rearrangement links TRBV7-9 to TRBJ2-1, with 12 bases lining up with TRBD2. This CDR3 comprises 16 residues. Trimming took 2 bases from V and 7 from J; bases not matched to a gene: 6. Per the germline V gene, CDR1 is SEHNR and CDR2 is FQNEAQ (reference sequence). This CDR3 is CASSLRRTSGINEQFF. DNA of the CDR3: TGTGCCAGCAGCTTAAGGCGGACTAGCGGGATTAATGAGCAGTTCTTC.

The V and J genes are TRBV6-5 and TRBJ1-6, with D possibly TRBD1 on 5 matching bases. The germline gives CDR1 MNHEY, CDR2 SVGAGI. V lost 4 bases, J lost 7 bases, and 11 bases lay in between. This CDR3 contains 14 residues. The CDR3 DNA reads TGTGCCAGCAGTTCGAGACAGCTAAATTCACCCCTCCACTTT. Protein: CASSSRQLNSPLHF.

J is TRBJ1-5 and V is TRBV7-2; the match to TRBD1 covers 10 bases. This CDR3 comprises 16 residues. CDR1 and CDR2 from the germline V gene are SGHTA and FQGNSA. The trim removed 5 bases at V and 2 bases at J, leaving 6 bases unmatched. The CDR3 loop reads CASSRDRGWGNQPQHF. The CDR3 DNA reads TGTGCCAGCAGCAGGGACAGGGGATGGGGCAATCAGCCCCAGCATTTT.

This clone turned up a few times. The chain uses TRBV7-2 and TRBJ1-5; no firm D call. Trimming removed 1 base from V and 2 bases from J, with 6 bases in between. Germline V gene lookup returns CDR1 SGHTA and CDR2 FQGNSA. This CDR3 region has 14 residues. CDR3 protein: CASSLDRRNQPQHF. Written as DNA, the CDR3 is TGTGCCAGCAGCTTAGATCGTCGCAATCAGCCCCAGCATTTT.

This clone was seen just once. The chain uses TRBV27 and TRBJ2-7, with D maybe TRBD1 (6 bases). CDR3 length: 14 amino acids. Trimming left V 7 bases short and J 4 bases short, with 17 bases between. Germline V lookup: CDR1 MNHEY, CDR2 SMNVEV (reference sequence). Here the CDR3 reads CASTSDRAPYEQYF. Here the CDR3 DNA reads TGTGCCAGCACCTCGGACAGAGCGCCTTACGAGCAGTACTTC.

The rearrangement joins TRBV7-9 to TRBJ1-3, with a possible D match to TRBD1 (6 bases). The ends were cut back, 5 bases at V and 4 bases at J, with 15 bases in the middle. Germline V CDR1 and CDR2: SEHNR, FQNEAQ (reference sequence). The CDR3 sequence is 15 residues long. CDR3 bases: TGTGCCAGCAGCACCGGGGACACCGCGGGAAACACCATATATTTT. This codes for CASSTGDTAGNTIYF.

V usage is TRBV4-3 and J usage is TRBJ2-2, with D uncertain. This CDR3 spans 14 amino acids. Trimming shortened V by 0 bases and J by 4 bases, and 6 bases separated the two germline ends. Germline CDR1 reads LGHNA; CDR2 reads YSLEER. CDR3 loop: CASSQERVTGELFF. Written as DNA, the CDR3 is TGCGCCAGCAGCCAAGAAAGGGTCACCGGGGAGCTGTTTTTT.